This TCR beta chain comes out of a study of identical twins. Study-wide points: Insertion counts were lower in abundant cord blood beta clonotypes, a trend that memory repertoires did not show. Because invariant MAIT and iNKT cells could be present, zero-insertion analyses could be partly confounded. Within beta out-of-frame sequences, the excess sharing observed between twins was weaker.

Healthy Caucasians made up all donors. Each CDR3 protein is one row after TCRdb ran MiXCR on the 5' RACE reads. This sample has around 1.7 million distinct CDR3 sequences, with 25% to 35% found just once. Trimming cost V 0 bases and J 7 bases; bases outside gene matches: 16. There are 18 residues in the CDR3. Looked up from germline, CDR1 is SGHRS and CDR2 is YFSETQ. Comment on this clonotype: As yet, its antigen is unknown.

Sequenced material: cord blood. The chain couples TRBV5-1 to TRBJ2-7; TRBD2 matches at 10 bases. This sequence originates from a newborn girl in good health. The CDR3 DNA sequence: TGCGCCAGCAGCTTGGACCTTCTAGCGGGGGCCTCCTACAATGAGCAGTACTTC. Protein: CASSLDLLAGASYNEQYF.